This entry is about one T cell receptor beta chain. In the PCR, 60 Vbeta and 13 Jbeta primers were used. Using immunoSEQ multiplex PCR, the repertoire was profiled, and TCRdb retains in-frame clones only, with some absent. The sample yields roughly 93,000 clones, 80% seen once. V lost 4 bases, J lost 2 bases, and 11 bases lay in between. Germline CDR1 and CDR2: GTSNPN and SVGIG (reference sequence). This CDR3 comprises 13 residues. This entry belongs to a study of cytomegalovirus exposure and HLA in healthy donors. Study at large: Roughly 77 million unique TCRs from HLA-typed donors made up an early data release.

The sequenced sample was PBMCs. The clonotype comes from a man aged 30-40 years in good health and CMV-seronegative. This chain joins TRBV30 and TRBJ1-1; D remains ambiguous. In DNA, the CDR3 is TGTGCCTGGACTATCGGTACTAACACTGAAGCTTTCTTT. It specifies CAWTIGTNTEAFF.